A selection of T cell receptor beta chains follows, all from one sample in a study of a mutant IDH1 vaccine in newly diagnosed glioma. TCRdb's table, derived via immunoSEQ multiplex PCR, lists solely in-frame clones and lacks some. Of about 58,000 clones listed, about 81% were seen once; the top ten hold over 7%. The antigens these receptors bind are not known. Sequencing was performed on PBMCs, taken from a glioma patient whose treatment included an IDH1 peptide vaccine. The origin of the receptors is a woman aged 45-59 years with glioma. Each CDR3 is given with its conserved first and last residue. The order of the fields is clone size, J gene, D gene, V gene, CDR3 protein, CDR3 DNA. The D gene is left open where the match is weak. The size entry is marked missing in some rows and otherwise reads once, few, many or a size class.

clone_size: few
j_call: TRBJ1-3
d_call: NA
v_call: TRBV18
cdr3_aa: CASSPEQISSGNTIYF
cdr3_nt: TGTGCCAGCTCACCAGAACAGATCAGCTCTGGAAACACCATATATTTT

clone_size: NA
j_call: TRBJ1-6
d_call: NA
v_call: TRBV2
cdr3_aa: CASSARDYNSPLHF
cdr3_nt: TGTGCCAGCAGTGCTCGAGACTATAATTCACCCCTCCACTTT

clone_size: NA
j_call: TRBJ2-3
d_call: NA
v_call: TRBV2
cdr3_aa: CASSLSTDTQYF
cdr3_nt: TGTGCCAGCAGCCTTAGCACAGATACGCAGTATTTT

clone_size: NA
j_call: TRBJ1-6
d_call: NA
v_call: TRBV25-1
cdr3_aa: CASSDHGQYNSPLHF
cdr3_nt: TGTGCCAGCAGTGACCACGGACAGTATAATTCACCCCTCCACTTT

clone_size: NA
j_call: TRBJ1-1
d_call: TRBD1
v_call: TRBV30
cdr3_aa: CAWNRQGWTTEAFF
cdr3_nt: TGTGCCTGGAACAGACAGGGGTGGACCACTGAAGCTTTCTTT

clone_size: NA
j_call: TRBJ1-2
d_call: NA
v_call: TRBV7-2
cdr3_aa: CASSLTSSWGGYTF
cdr3_nt: TGTGCCAGCAGCTTAACTTCGTCCTGGGGTGGCTACACCTTC

clone_size: NA
j_call: TRBJ1-2
d_call: NA
v_call: TRBV9
cdr3_aa: CASTPTDHYGYTF
cdr3_nt: TGTGCCAGCACCCCGACAGACCACTATGGCTACACCTTC

clone_size: NA
j_call: TRBJ2-1
d_call: NA
v_call: TRBV5-1
cdr3_aa: CASISTTREQFF
cdr3_nt: TGCGCCAGCATATCAACAACTCGCGAGCAGTTCTTC

clone_size: few
j_call: TRBJ2-2
d_call: TRBD1
v_call: TRBV19
cdr3_aa: CASKTGGKYTGELFF
cdr3_nt: TGTGCCAGTAAGACAGGGGGGAAATACACCGGGGAGCTGTTTTTT

clone_size: NA
j_call: TRBJ1-2
d_call: NA
v_call: TRBV13
cdr3_aa: CASSLGSSVNYGYTF
cdr3_nt: TGTGCCAGCAGCTTAGGATCAAGCGTTAACTATGGCTACACCTTC

clone_size: few
j_call: TRBJ1-6
d_call: NA
v_call: TRBV11-3
cdr3_aa: CASRPSAGSPLHF
cdr3_nt: TGTGCCAGCCGGCCCTCAGCGGGCTCACCCCTCCACTTT

clone_size: NA
j_call: TRBJ2-7
d_call: NA
v_call: TRBV5-1
cdr3_aa: CASSLGRADSYEQYF
cdr3_nt: TGCGCCAGCAGCTTGGGTAGGGCGGACTCCTACGAGCAGTACTTC

clone_size: NA
j_call: TRBJ1-1
d_call: TRBD1
v_call: TRBV15
cdr3_aa: CATSVRQGWNTEAFF
cdr3_nt: TGTGCCACCAGCGTCCGACAGGGCTGGAACACTGAAGCTTTCTTT

clone_size: NA
j_call: TRBJ1-3
d_call: NA
v_call: TRBV5-4
cdr3_aa: CASSFPVSGNTIYF
cdr3_nt: TGTGCCAGCAGCTTCCCAGTCTCTGGAAACACCATATATTTT